These 5 T cell receptor beta chains originate from one sample sequenced in a study of blood T cells in healthy people across ages. PCR was performed a second time for about 6 to 12 cycles using a sample-barcoded 5' primer and a J-beta primer mix. TCRdb reprocessed the 5' RACE reads with MiXCR, giving one entry per CDR3 protein. The repertoire holds about 780,000 distinct CDR3 sequences, with approximately 67% as singletons. Sequencing was done on a sample of blood. The source is a man aged 30-40 years in good health.

The chain has TRBV5-1 and TRBJ2-5, with 7 bases matching TRBD2. V lost 3 bases, J lost 4 bases, and 12 bases stayed unmatched. The CDR3 is 16 amino acids. Germline CDR1 and CDR2: SGHRS and YFSETQ. CDR3 residues: CASSSPTGGGGETQYF. Written as DNA, the CDR3 is TGCGCCAGCAGCTCCCCCACTGGCGGGGGTGGAGAGACCCAGTACTTC.

Comments on this clonotype: A much larger clone lies one base from this, so it may be a read error. The rearrangement uses TRBV25-1 and TRBJ2-1, with D perhaps matching TRBD1 or TRBD2 (6 bases each). The closer fit of TRBJ2-7 to the DNA end suggests the J call may be wrong. The CDR3 is 13 residues long. Germline V gene lookup returns CDR1 MGHDK and CDR2 SYGVNS. Written as DNA, the CDR3 is TGTGCCACAGGAGGGGGGCTCTACAATGAGCAGTACTTC. Its protein is CATGGGLYNEQYF.

V usage is TRBV14 and J usage is TRBJ2-1, with D tentatively TRBD1 or TRBD2 (5 bases each). Germline values: CDR1 SGHDN, CDR2 FVKESK. Trimming cost V 4 bases and J 4 bases, with 14 bases left between them. The CDR3 covers 15 residues. The CDR3: CASSPGHGGYNEQFF. The CDR3 DNA reads TGTGCCAGCAGCCCCGGACATGGAGGATACAATGAGCAGTTCTTC.

This chain uses TRBV5-1 with TRBJ1-2, with D unresolved. There are 14 residues in the CDR3. CDR1 and CDR2 (germline): SGHRS, YFSETQ. The ends were cut back, 0 bases at V and 7 bases at J, with 13 bases in the middle. The CDR3 nucleotides are TGCGCCAGCAGCTTGGTGGGGATGAGTGGTGGCTACACCTTC. It yields the protein CASSLVGMSGGYTF. Filled out from reference TRBV5-1 and TRBJ1-2, the complete variable domain reads KAGVTQTPRYLIKTRGQQVTLSCSPISGHRSVSWYQQTPGQGLQFLFEYFSETQRNKGNFPGRFSGRQFSNSRSEMNVSTLELGDSALYLCASSLVGMSGGYTFGSGTRLTVV.

Note on this clonotype: A junction end diverges from the germline sequence, so it may reflect a read error. V usage is TRBV6-6 and J usage is TRBJ2-7; D remains unclear. The CDR3 extends over 10 amino acids. Germline V CDR1 and CDR2: MNHNY, SVGAGI (reference sequence). The CDR3 sequence: CACSYDEQYF. DNA for the CDR3: TGTGCCTGCAGTTACGACGAGCAGTACTTC.